Listed below are T cell receptor beta chains from one sample, sequenced in a study of T cells in Graves' hyperthyroidism and ophthalmopathy. Each CDR3 protein gets one entry after TCRdb re-called the multiplex PCR reads with MiXCR. The sample yields 550,000 to 700,000 distinct CDR3 sequences, 35% to 55% seen once. The sample was peripheral blood or thyroid tissue (not recorded which). Receptors were obtained from an adult woman with Graves' disease, either hyperthyroidism or ophthalmopathy (not recorded which). Both conserved end residues are part of each CDR3. Each record gives: clone size, V gene, D gene, J gene, CDR3 DNA, CDR3 protein. D genes are given only for firm matches. The size field is filled for only some rows; it gives once, few, many or a size class.

abundance: many
v_gene: TRBV11-2
d_gene: .
j_gene: TRBJ2-6
CDR3nt: TGTGCCAGCAGCCCCTCCGTTGGGGCCGAACTGCCTGGGGCCAACGTCCTGACTTTC
CDR3aa: CASSPSVGAELPGANVLTF

abundance: .
v_gene: TRBV6-1
d_gene: .
j_gene: TRBJ2-7
CDR3nt: TGTGCCATCAGTGGCGCGCAGGGGAACTACGAGCAGTACTTC
CDR3aa: CAISGAQGNYEQYF

abundance: many
v_gene: TRBV2
d_gene: TRBD2
j_gene: TRBJ2-7
CDR3nt: TGTGCCAGCAATCCAGGAGCGGGGTGGGCCGAGCAGTACTTC
CDR3aa: CASNPGAGWAEQYF

abundance: .
v_gene: TRBV12-3/TRBV12-4
d_gene: .
j_gene: TRBJ1-2
CDR3nt: TGTGCCAGCAGTCGTGCCGGGGGCGGTGGCTATGGCTACACCTTC
CDR3aa: CASSRAGGGGYGYTF

abundance: .
v_gene: TRBV5-1
d_gene: .
j_gene: TRBJ2-6
CDR3nt: TGCGCCAGCAGCTTTATGACTTTC
CDR3aa: CASSFMTF

abundance: many
v_gene: TRBV4-1
d_gene: .
j_gene: TRBJ2-5
CDR3nt: TGCGCCAGCAGCCGGACCGTCCGGGGGACCCAGTACTTC
CDR3aa: CASSRTVRGTQYF

abundance: many
v_gene: TRBV11-2
d_gene: .
j_gene: TRBJ1-1
CDR3nt: TGTGCCAGCAGTACCAGACCGGGGGGAGCTTTCTTT
CDR3aa: CASSTRPGGAFF

abundance: .
v_gene: TRBV5-4
d_gene: .
j_gene: TRBJ1-1
CDR3nt: TGTGCCAGCAGCTTGGCGCCCGCACAGGGTTTTAGCACTGAAGCTTTCTTT
CDR3aa: CASSLAPAQGFSTEAFF

abundance: .
v_gene: TRBV11-2
d_gene: TRBD2
j_gene: TRBJ2-5
CDR3nt: TGTGCCAGCAGCTTAGGGTCTAGCGGAGGCCTTCAAGAGACCCAGTACTTC
CDR3aa: CASSLGSSGGLQETQYF

abundance: many
v_gene: TRBV25-1
d_gene: .
j_gene: TRBJ1-1
CDR3nt: TGTGCCAGCAGCCGCCGAGTTGGGCAGAACACTGAAGCTTTCTTT
CDR3aa: CASSRRVGQNTEAFF

abundance: once
v_gene: TRBV5-1
d_gene: .
j_gene: TRBJ2-3
CDR3nt: TGCGCCAGCAGCTTGGCCGACCCGCCTCCGGATACGCAGTATTTT
CDR3aa: CASSLADPPPDTQYF

abundance: .
v_gene: TRBV7-3
d_gene: TRBD1
j_gene: TRBJ1-3
CDR3nt: TGTGCCAGCAGCCGTAGGACAGGGGCCTCTGGAAACACCATATATTTT
CDR3aa: CASSRRTGASGNTIYF

abundance: .
v_gene: TRBV20-1
d_gene: .
j_gene: TRBJ1-5
CDR3nt: TGCAGTGCTAGCCCCGTGGCAGAGTTACATAGCAATCAGCCCCAGCATTTT
CDR3aa: CSASPVAELHSNQPQHF

abundance: .
v_gene: TRBV7-6
d_gene: TRBD1
j_gene: TRBJ2-7
CDR3nt: TGTGCCAGCAGACTCGACGGGACAGAGTTCTTCGATCGGTACGAGCAGTACTTC
CDR3aa: CASRLDGTEFFDRYEQYF

abundance: .
v_gene: TRBV20-1
d_gene: .
j_gene: TRBJ1-4
CDR3nt: TGCAGTGCGCACGGGGTGACTAATGAAAAACTGTTTTTT
CDR3aa: CSAHGVTNEKLFF

abundance: few
v_gene: TRBV7-8
d_gene: .
j_gene: TRBJ1-5
CDR3nt: TGTGCCAGCAGCCACCGGGAGGGCGTTGATCCCCAGCATTTT
CDR3aa: CASSHREGVDPQHF